The rows below give T cell receptor beta chains drawn from one sample of a study of cytomegalovirus exposure and HLA in healthy donors. Measured with immunoSEQ multiplex PCR; TCRdb has only the in-frame clones, and not every one. The profile covers approximately 97,000 clones, with 78% appearing a single time and over 4% taken by the ten largest. The sample taken for sequencing was PBMCs. The receptors derive from a woman between 35 and 50 years old in good health and CMV-seropositive. Each CDR3 is given with its conserved first and last residue. D genes are given only for firm matches. Some rows mark clone size as missing; the rest say once, few, many or name a class of expanded clone.

TRBV29-1,NA,NA,TRBJ1-1,CSVERRENTEAFF,TGCAGCGTTGAACGGCGGGAGAACACTGAAGCTTTCTTT
TRBV27,TRBD1,NA,TRBJ1-4,CASTTQTGRRGKLFF,TGTGCCAGCACGACGCAGACAGGGCGGAGAGGAAAACTGTTTTTT
TRBV18,TRBD1,NA,TRBJ1-2,CASSPGQGAVKGYGYTF,TGTGCCAGCTCACCAGGACAGGGGGCCGTCAAGGGCTATGGCTACACCTTC
TRBV6-1,NA,NA,TRBJ1-5,CASSLADQPQHF,TGTGCCAGCAGTTTGGCCGATCAGCCCCAGCATTTT
TRBV15,NA,NA,TRBJ2-2,CATSRDMGGLATGELFF,TGTGCCACCAGCAGAGATATGGGAGGTCTTGCCACCGGGGAGCTGTTTTTT
TRBV11-3,NA,NA,TRBJ2-1,CASSLKGASEQFF,TGTGCCAGCAGCTTAAAAGGGGCTAGTGAGCAGTTCTTC
TRBV30,TRBD1,NA,TRBJ2-7,CAWSTGTGREQYF,TGTGCCTGGAGTACCGGGACAGGACGCGAGCAGTACTTC
TRBV6-1,NA,few,TRBJ1-1,CASSAQPGNTEAFF,TGTGCCAGCAGTGCCCAGCCGGGGAACACTGAAGCTTTCTTT
TRBV5-1,TRBD1,NA,TRBJ2-1,CASSLGTGPAMGEQFF,TGCGCCAGCAGCTTGGGGACAGGGCCTGCAATGGGTGAGCAGTTCTTC
TRBV28,TRBD2,once,TRBJ2-7,CASSLTTSGIYEQYF,TGTGCCAGCAGTTTAACGACTAGCGGGATCTACGAGCAGTACTTC
TRBV7-6,TRBD2,NA,TRBJ2-3,CASSPTSGSRTDTQYF,TGTGCCAGCAGTCCTACTAGCGGGAGTCGCACAGATACGCAGTATTTT
TRBV7-9,TRBD2,NA,TRBJ2-1,CASSLAGGDNEQFF,TGTGCCAGCAGCTTAGCGGGAGGGGACAATGAGCAGTTCTTC
TRBV7-2,TRBD1,NA,TRBJ1-5,CASSLAARGSGQPQHF,TGTGCCAGCAGCTTAGCCGCCAGGGGGTCTGGTCAGCCCCAGCATTTT
TRBV7-8,TRBD2,NA,TRBJ2-1,CASSHPPGLAGDEQFF,TGTGCCAGCAGCCATCCTCCGGGACTAGCGGGAGATGAGCAGTTCTTC
TRBV5-8,NA,NA,TRBJ2-1,CASSPLNEQFF,TGTGCCAGCAGCCCCCTCAATGAGCAGTTCTTC
TRBV9,TRBD1,NA,TRBJ1-4,CASSVGQGTNEKLFF,TGTGCCAGCAGCGTAGGACAGGGGACTAATGAAAAACTGTTTTTT
TRBV5-1,TRBD2,NA,TRBJ2-7,CASSLQPGLAYEQYF,TGCGCCAGCAGCTTGCAACCTGGACTAGCCTACGAGCAGTACTTC
TRBV5-1,NA,NA,TRBJ1-2,CASLNRYGYTF,TGCGCCAGCCTCAATAGATATGGCTACACCTTC
TRBV6-4,NA,NA,TRBJ2-3,CASSDSSGGDTQYF,TGTGCCAGCAGTGACTCAAGCGGAGGGGATACGCAGTATTTT
TRBV7-6,TRBD1,once,TRBJ1-3,CASSVTQGASGNTIYF,TGTGCCAGCAGCGTGACTCAGGGGGCATCAGGAAACACCATATATTTT
TRBV27,NA,NA,TRBJ2-3,CASSFGLPPDTQYF,TGTGCCAGCAGTTTCGGACTACCCCCAGATACGCAGTATTTT
TRBV19,TRBD1,NA,TRBJ1-1,CASSIDPATGMFAEAFF,TGTGCCAGTAGTATAGATCCCGCGACAGGGATGTTCGCTGAAGCTTTCTTT
TRBV18,NA,NA,TRBJ2-7,CASSPDSSYEQYF,TGTGCCAGCTCACCAGACTCCTCCTACGAGCAGTACTTC
TRBV19,NA,NA,TRBJ2-5,CATSRQDQETQYF,TGTGCCACCTCAAGACAGGACCAAGAGACCCAGTACTTC
TRBV7-2,TRBD2,NA,TRBJ2-3,CASISGRAWDTQYF,TGTGCCAGCATCTCCGGGAGGGCCTGGGATACGCAGTATTTT
TRBV27,NA,NA,TRBJ1-5,CASSRNGGNQPQHF,TGTGCCAGCAGCCGAAATGGGGGGAATCAGCCCCAGCATTTT
TRBV10-3,NA,NA,TRBJ1-1,CAISEADSVGTEAFF,TGTGCCATCAGTGAGGCCGATTCGGTTGGCACTGAAGCTTTCTTT
TRBV7-2,TRBD2,NA,TRBJ2-7,CASSLDGTSGYEQYF,TGTGCCAGCAGCTTAGATGGGACTAGCGGGTATGAGCAGTACTTC
TRBV7-9,NA,NA,TRBJ2-4,CASSFAPEWNIQYF,TGTGCCAGCAGCTTTGCCCCCGAGTGGAACATTCAGTACTTC
TRBV28,TRBD1,NA,TRBJ1-1,CASSLGRTGNAFF,TGTGCCAGCAGTTTGGGGAGGACAGGGAATGCTTTCTTT
TRBV4-1,NA,NA,TRBJ2-2,CASSQDYGTGELFF,TGCGCCAGCAGCCAAGATTACGGCACCGGGGAGCTGTTTTTT
TRBV6-1,NA,NA,TRBJ1-5,CASSQGSSPNQPQHF,TGTGCCAGCAGCCAGGGGAGTTCGCCCAATCAGCCCCAGCATTTT
TRBV7-6,TRBD1,NA,TRBJ1-1,CASSLGTGVTEAFF,TGTGCCAGCAGCTTGGGGACAGGGGTTACTGAAGCTTTCTTT
TRBV6-5,NA,NA,TRBJ2-7,CASSYSTGRQYF,TGTGCCAGCAGTTACTCGACAGGTCGTCAGTACTTC
TRBV5-6,NA,NA,TRBJ1-5,CASSLPRGFSNQPQHF,TGTGCCAGCAGCTTGCCTCGAGGGTTTAGCAATCAGCCCCAGCATTTT
TRBV18,NA,few,TRBJ2-2,CASSPPGQPETGELFF,TGTGCCAGCTCACCCCCCGGACAGCCGGAGACCGGGGAGCTGTTTTTT
TRBV28,NA,NA,TRBJ2-3,CASRVERGLGTDTQYF,TGTGCCAGCAGAGTTGAACGGGGATTAGGAACAGATACGCAGTATTTT
TRBV7-6,TRBD1,NA,TRBJ1-1,CASSQTGYAEAFF,TGTGCCAGCAGCCAGACAGGGTACGCTGAAGCTTTCTTT
TRBV4-2,NA,NA,TRBJ2-5,CASSPGPDSQETQYF,TGTGCCAGCAGCCCTGGCCCGGACTCTCAAGAGACCCAGTACTTC
TRBV18,NA,NA,TRBJ2-3,CASSRTSTDTQYF,TGTGCCAGCTCACGAACTAGCACAGATACGCAGTATTTT
TRBV7-7,TRBD1,NA,TRBJ2-5,CASSPGQGNWETQYF,TGTGCTAGCAGCCCTGGACAGGGTAATTGGGAGACCCAGTACTTC
TRBV11-2,NA,once,TRBJ2-3,CASSLAGVGTDTQYF,TGTGCCAGCAGCTTAGCCGGGGTTGGCACAGATACGCAGTATTTT
TRBV19,NA,NA,TRBJ2-2,CATALQGTENTGELFF,TGTGCCACTGCACTGCAGGGGACCGAGAACACCGGGGAGCTGTTTTTT
TRBV2,TRBD1,few,TRBJ1-1,CATSGQGEATEAFF,TGTGCCACCTCCGGACAGGGGGAAGCCACTGAAGCTTTCTTT
TRBV13,TRBD2,NA,TRBJ2-5,CASGGDSGSRGETQYF,TGTGCCAGCGGAGGAGATAGCGGGAGCAGGGGAGAGACCCAGTACTTC